A single sample is the source of the 24 T cell receptor beta chains below, sequenced in a study of tumor and adjacent non-tumor tissue in lung cancer. A modified ARM-PCR protocol with three rounds of nested PCR amplified TCRbeta. TCRdb reprocessed the multiplex PCR reads via MiXCR and lists one record per CDR3 protein. Of about 50,000 distinct CDR3 sequences listed, around three quarters are singletons. The template was RNA from unsorted bulk tissue. The normal lung tissue was taken more than 3 cm from the tumor edge. The specimen was distant non-tumor lung tissue. The origin of the receptors is an older woman with non-small cell lung cancer.

The chain uses TRBV7-9 and TRBJ1-1, with 8 bases matching TRBD1. The CDR3 is made up of 14 amino acids. Germline trimming cut 3 bases from V and 7 bases from J; bases unmatched to any gene: 7. Germline CDR1 SEHNR, CDR2 FQNEAQ (reference sequence). The CDR3 reads CASSLGQVSSEAFF. The DNA for the CDR3 is TGTGCCAGCAGCTTGGGACAGGTCAGCAGTGAAGCTTTCTTT.

In the case of this clonotype: A read error may be the cause here, since a much bigger clone is one base away. Since no conserved phenylalanine or tryptophan closes the CDR3, a read error is the likely cause. This chain joins TRBV20-1 and TRBJ2-7; 12 nucleotides line up with TRBD2. This CDR3 is 15 amino acids long. Trimming removed 1 base from V and 4 bases from J; junction bases left unmatched: 5. The V gene's germline CDR1 is DFQATT and CDR2 SNEGSKA (reference sequence). The CDR3 here is CSARVTSGSGYEQYS. DNA of the CDR3: TGCAGTGCTAGAGTGACTAGCGGGAGCGGGTACGAGCAGTACTCC.

Details on this clonotype: Germline is not matched at one junction end, which may reflect a read error. The chain combines TRBV11-3 with TRBJ1-4, with D perhaps TRBD1 (5 bases). CDR3 length equals 17 residues. Germline V gene sequence: CDR1 SGHNT, CDR2 YENEEA. The CDR3 loop is CPSSFDSRDVTNGKLFF. CDR3 coding DNA: TGTCCCAGCAGCTTTGACAGCCGAGATGTAACTAATGGAAAACTGTTTTTT.

A remark on this clonotype: No conserved phenylalanine or tryptophan is present at the end of the CDR3, so a read error is the likely explanation. This chain joins TRBV4-2 and TRBJ1-4; a possible D gene is TRBD1 (6 bases). The germline V gene encodes CDR1 LGHNA and CDR2 YNFKEQ. This CDR3 is built from 14 residues. Trimming removed 0 bases at V and 7 bases at J, with 9 bases between. As DNA, the CDR3 is TGTGCCAGCAGCCAAGAAAGGGGGGGTGAAAAACTGTTTCCT. Amino acid sequence: CASSQERGGEKLFP.

Regarding this clonotype: Sequence at one end of the junction differs from germline and may be a read error. This sequence joins TRBV29-1 and TRBJ2-2; D is tentatively TRBD1 or TRBD2 (7 bases each). There are 12 residues in the CDR3. The germline CDR1 and CDR2 sequences are SQVTM and ANQGSEA. The CDR3 DNA reads as TGCAGCGTTCCGTACCCAGGGGGGGAGTTGTCTTTT. It encodes CSVPYPGGELSF.

In the case of this clonotype: At one end the junction does not follow the germline gene, possibly because of a read error. The chain joins TRBV5-4 to TRBJ2-3; D gene ambiguous. This CDR3 spans 14 amino acids. CDR1 and CDR2 (germline): SGHNT, YYREEE (reference sequence). The chain's CDR3 is CASSLKSLTETQYF. CDR3 bases: TGTGCCAGCAGTTTAAAATCGCTCACAGAAACGCAGTATTTT.

Comments on this clonotype: This could be a read error, since a much larger clone is one nucleotide away. The V and J genes are TRBV24-1 and TRBJ1-2; a weak D match, TRBD1 (6 bases). This CDR3 spans 17 amino acids. Germline CDR1 is KGHDR and CDR2 is SFDVKD. V was pared by 4 bases and J by 1 base, with 18 bases between. The CDR3 is CATSDQGIGQSNYGYTF. The CDR3 bases are TGTGCCACCAGTGACCAGGGGATAGGTCAGAGTAACTATGGCTACACCTTC.

Note on this clonotype: Mismatch with germline at one junction end may stem from a read error. The rearrangement links TRBV6-5 to TRBJ1-2; no reliable D call. Germline-derived CDR1 and CDR2 are MNHEY and SVGAGI. The CDR3 runs 14 residues. In nucleotides, the CDR3 is TGTGCCAGCAGTTACTCTGTACGGGCTTATGGATACATCTTC. Amino acids: CASSYSVRAYGYIF.

The genes are TRBV11-2 and TRBJ2-2; tentatively, D is TRBD1 or TRBD2 (7 bases each). This CDR3 has 17 amino acids. Germline V gene data show CDR1 as SGHAT and CDR2 as FQNNGV. With 4 bases removed from V and 2 bases from J, the gap between germline ends came to 17 bases. CDR3 sequence reads: CASSSSQGGGNTGELFF. The CDR3 nucleotides are TGTGCCAGCAGCTCTTCCCAGGGGGGGGGTAACACCGGGGAGCTGTTTTTT.

Concerning this clonotype: Because the CDR3's place on the DNA is in doubt, the DNA is left out and the CDR3 is given as listed by TCRdb. The chain employs TRBV4-3 and TRBJ1-1; the D call in the table, TRBD1, was not verified against the DNA. Per germline, CDR1 LGHNA and CDR2 YSLEER. The CDR3 totals 15 residues, both ends included. The CDR3 spells CARSETVGRGTEAFF.

This sequence joins TRBV6-1 and TRBJ2-5; possibly TRBD1 for D (6 bases). CDR3 length: 14 residues. Germline-derived CDR1 and CDR2 are MNHNS and SASEGT. V lost 7 bases and J lost 5, with 17 bases in between. CDR3 nucleotide sequence: TGTGCCAGCAATCACTCCACTGGGGGCGAGACCCAGTACTTC. This codes for CASNHSTGGETQYF.

This clonotype was seen ten or more times. J is TRBJ1-1 and V is TRBV5-5; a weak D match, TRBD1 (5 bases). From germline, CDR1 is SGHKS and CDR2 YYEKEE (reference sequence). The CDR3 length is 14 residues. V lost 5 bases and J 4 bases, leaving 15 bases between the germline ends. The CDR3 loop reads CASSHSLGTTEAFF. CDR3 nucleotide sequence: TGTGCCAGCAGTCACTCTCTGGGGACCACTGAAGCTTTCTTT.

Notes on this clonotype: Relative to the germline gene, one junction end is altered; a read error may explain this. The chain joins TRBV11-2 to TRBJ1-2; the D gene is possibly TRBD1 (5 bases). Germline assignment: CDR1 SGHAT and CDR2 FQNNGV. CDR3 length: 13 amino acids. The CDR3 nucleotides are TGTCCCAGCAGCAGGGAGGGGAGGGGAGACTACACCTTC. This gives the protein CPSSREGRGDYTF. Full variable domain (outside the CDR3, taken from reference TRBV11-2 and TRBJ1-2): EAGVAQSPRYKIIEKRQSVAFWCNPISGHATLYWYQQILGQGPKLLIQFQNNGVVDDSQLPKDRFSAERLKGVDSTLKIQPAKLEDSAVYLCPSSREGRGDYTFGSGTRLTVV.

The sample holds a few counts of this clonotype. The DNA of the CDR3 is TGTGCCATCAACATCCCAGGAGAGGAAAAACTGTTTTTT. Its translation is CAINIPGEEKLFF. The chain uses TRBV10-3 and TRBJ1-4; the D is unclear. The V end was cut by 7 bases, the J end by 8 bases, with 14 bases between. The CDR3 totals 13 residues. CDR1 and CDR2 (germline): ENHRY, SYGVKD.

The V gene is TRBV29-1, the J gene TRBJ2-7; tentatively, D is TRBD1 (6 bases). The CDR3 is made up of 13 amino acids. CDR1 and CDR2 from the germline V gene are SQVTM and ANQGSEA. CDR3 loop: CSVMGASGYEQYF. DNA for the CDR3: TGCAGTGTTATGGGGGCAAGTGGCTACGAGCAGTACTTC.

As to this clonotype: Relative to the germline gene, one junction end is altered; a read error may explain this. The CDR3 sequence: CANSTQTGPDTEALF. The CDR3 coding sequence is TGCGCCAACAGCACCCAGACAGGGCCCGACACTGAAGCTCTCTTT. The chain is built from TRBV5-1 and TRBJ1-1; 7 nucleotides line up with TRBD1. The CDR3 is made up of 15 amino acids. CDR1 and CDR2 from the germline V gene are SGHRS and YFSETQ.

The chain is built from TRBV29-1 and TRBJ2-7, with 11 nucleotides matching TRBD2. V shed 1 base, J shed 7 bases, and the junction held 12 bases outside the gene matches. Germline-derived CDR1 and CDR2 are SQVTM and ANQGSEA. This CDR3 is 16 amino acids long. The CDR3 DNA reads TGCAGCGTTGAAGTCGCTAGCGGGAGGTATACTGCTGAGCAGTACTTC. Translated, it gives CSVEVASGRYTAEQYF.

A note on this clonotype: Sequence at one end of the junction differs from germline and may be a read error. This chain connects TRBV20-1 to TRBJ1-2; D is unresolved. Looked up from germline, CDR1 is DFQATT and CDR2 is SNEGSKA (reference sequence). The CDR3 is 11 residues long. In DNA, the CDR3 is TGCTGTGCTGCCTTTAACTACGGCTACACCTTC. As protein: CCAAFNYGYTF.

A word on this clonotype: A much larger clone is a single base away; this may be a read error. This rearrangement joins TRBV28 to TRBJ2-7, with D perhaps TRBD1 (5 bases). The V end was cut by 11 bases, the J end by 0 bases, with 14 bases between. This CDR3 is built from 13 residues. Germline values: CDR1 MDHEN, CDR2 SYDVKM. CDR3 sequence (DNA): TGTGCCGGCCAGGGTTACTCCTCCTACGAGCAGTACTTC. Translating gives CAGQGYSSYEQYF.

As concerns this clonotype: The junction shows a germline mismatch at one end, possibly a read error. The chain employs TRBV5-1 and TRBJ2-1; 7 bases fit TRBD1. There are 14 residues in the CDR3. Germline CDR1 SGHRS, CDR2 YFSETQ. The CDR3 region is CASSLDRGRVEQSF. Here the CDR3 DNA reads TGCGCCAGCAGCTTGGACAGGGGAAGGGTCGAGCAGTCCTTC.

On this clonotype itself: The germline gene is not matched at one end of the junction; a read error may be the cause. V and J are TRBV12-3 or TRBV12-4 and TRBJ2-1; D gene ambiguous. This CDR3 is built from 13 residues. CDR3 sequence (DNA): TGTGCCAGCAGTTCCGACATGGAGAATGAGCAGTTCTTT. Its protein is CASSSDMENEQFF.

With respect to this clonotype: A much bigger clone sits one base away, suggesting this may be a read error. The V gene is TRBV5-1, the J gene TRBJ2-7, with TRBD1 matching over 8 bases. The CDR3 has 14 residues. The V segment lost 4 bases and the J segment 4 bases; nucleotides outside the gene matches: 7. Germline V CDR1 and CDR2: SGHRS, YFSETQ. In DNA, the CDR3 is TGCGCCAGCAGCCTCGCGGGACAGGCGTACGAGCAGTACTTC. It translates to CASSLAGQAYEQYF. The complete variable domain, with remaining parts taken from reference TRBV5-1 and TRBJ2-7, reads KAGVTQTPRYLIKTRGQQVTLSCSPISGHRSVSWYQQTPGQGLQFLFEYFSETQRNKGNFPGRFSGRQFSNSRSEMNVSTLELGDSALYLCASSLAGQAYEQYFGPGTRLTVT.

Note on this clonotype: The junction departs from germline at one end; a sequencing error may be responsible. The chain joins TRBV12-3 or TRBV12-4 to TRBJ2-1; D is ambiguous. The CDR3 totals 13 residues. CDR3 in amino acids: CASGLGMEPEQFF. The CDR3 nucleotides read TGTGCCAGCGGTTTAGGAATGGAACCCGAGCAGTTCTTC.

As regards this clonotype: Germline is not matched at one junction end, which may reflect a read error. The chain has TRBV6-5 and TRBJ2-5; TRBD2 is a possible D gene (6 bases). CDR1 is MNHEY, CDR2 SVGAGI, per germline. There are 16 residues in the CDR3. The CDR3 spells CAGRRGGSHGQETQYF. The CDR3 bases are TGTGCCGGCAGGCGGGGTGGGTCACACGGCCAAGAGACCCAGTACTTC.